This is a list of T cell receptor beta chains from one sample in a study of T cell responses to AZD1222 COVID-19 vaccine. The assay was immunoSEQ multiplex PCR, and TCRdb's table has in-frame clones only and misses some. The data contain 95,000 to 150,000 clones, approximately 88% of them singletons. The starting material was peripheral blood, obtained on day 0 of AZD1222 vaccination. These receptors originate from an adult in good health. CDR3s include the opening cysteine and the closing phenylalanine or tryptophan. A D gene is named only where the DNA matches it firmly. Not all rows give a size; the values are once, few, many and, for expanded clones, a class.

d_gene,v_gene,j_gene,abundance,CDR3nt,CDR3aa
-,TRBV6-5,TRBJ2-2,-,TGTGCCAGCAGTTACTCGGGGGGCGGCACCGGGGAGCTGTTTTTT,CASSYSGGGTGELFF
-,TRBV18,TRBJ2-1,-,TGTGCCAGCTCACCAGGGCGTGACAGGAGTGTTTACAATGAGCAGTTCTTC,CASSPGRDRSVYNEQFF
-,TRBV30,TRBJ2-7,once,TGTGCCTGGAGTGTAGGTGGGGGAGACTACGAGCAGTACTTC,CAWSVGGGDYEQYF
-,TRBV5-1,TRBJ1-1,-,TGCGCCAGCAGCTACGGGACGGAGAAGACTGAAGCTTTCTTT,CASSYGTEKTEAFF
-,TRBV7-9,TRBJ2-6,-,TGTGCCCCCCACTTCACGTCTGGGGCCAACGTCCTGACTTTC,CAPHFTSGANVLTF
TRBD1,TRBV5-6,TRBJ2-5,-,TGTGCCAGCAGCTCACGGGTGGGGACAGAGTACCAAGAGACCCAGTACTTC,CASSSRVGTEYQETQYF
-,TRBV7-9,TRBJ2-3,-,TGTGCCAGCGGGAGCGGCAGGGGCACAGATACGCAGTATTTT,CASGSGRGTDTQYF
TRBD1,TRBV28,TRBJ1-4,-,TGTGCCAGCAGGAAGGGACAGGCTAATGAAAAACTGTTTTTT,CASRKGQANEKLFF
-,TRBV5-1,TRBJ2-2,-,TGCGCCAGCAGACCGGGGTCTGGCACCGGGGAGCTGTTTTTT,CASRPGSGTGELFF
-,TRBV19,TRBJ1-1,few,TGTGCCAGTAGTAGTGGGCAGCTCATGAACACTGAAGCTTTCTTT,CASSSGQLMNTEAFF
TRBD1,TRBV4-1,TRBJ2-1,once,TGCGCCAGCAGTCGGGGACAGGGCCCCTACAATGAGCAGTTCTTC,CASSRGQGPYNEQFF
-,TRBV7-2,TRBJ2-3,-,TGTGCCAGCAGCTCCGGGGGGCGTGGCACAGATACGCAGTATTTT,CASSSGGRGTDTQYF
-,TRBV21-1,TRBJ2-3,-,TGTGCCAGCATGGGACTAGCGGAGAGCACAGATACGCAGTATTTT,CASMGLAESTDTQYF
-,TRBV2,TRBJ2-1,-,TGTGCCAGCAGTGAAACGGGATCCTACAATGAGCAGTTCTTC,CASSETGSYNEQFF
TRBD1,TRBV15,TRBJ1-2,-,TGTGCCACCAGTCCTCGTAGCGGAGGGGGCGGCTATGGCTACACCTTC,CATSPRSGGGGYGYTF
-,TRBV5-4,TRBJ1-1,-,TGTGCCAGCAGCTTGGACGGGAGATGGACTGAAGCTTTCTTT,CASSLDGRWTEAFF
-,TRBV25-1,TRBJ2-1,-,TGTGCCAGCAGTGAGTTCGGGGGAAATGAGCAGTTCTTC,CASSEFGGNEQFF
-,TRBV3-1/TRBV3-2,TRBJ2-7,-,TGTGCCAGCAGCACCCCATCCATGGGGGTCTTCGAGCAGTACTTC,CASSTPSMGVFEQYF
-,TRBV19,TRBJ1-2,-,TGTGCCAGTAGGGACAGCAGATCAGCTAACTATGGCTACACCTTC,CASRDSRSANYGYTF
TRBD1,TRBV19,TRBJ2-7,-,TGTGCCAGTAGGGAGACAGGGGGCGACTACGAGCAGTACTTC,CASRETGGDYEQYF
-,TRBV15,TRBJ1-6,-,TGTGCCACCAGCAGAGGGGACGCCTATAATTCACCCCTCCACTTT,CATSRGDAYNSPLHF
TRBD1,TRBV6-5,TRBJ2-7,-,TGTGCCAGCAGCCGGGACAGCTACTACGAGCAGTACTTC,CASSRDSYYEQYF
TRBD1,TRBV5-1,TRBJ1-1,few,TGCGCCAGCAGGGACAGGGGCTTCACTGAAGCTTTCTTT,CASRDRGFTEAFF
-,TRBV28,TRBJ1-5,-,TGTGCCAGCAGTTACAGTGGTGGCAATCAGCCCCAGCATTTT,CASSYSGGNQPQHF
-,TRBV11-1,TRBJ2-2,-,TGTGCCAGCAGCCCGACAGATACCGGGGAGCTGTTTTTT,CASSPTDTGELFF
TRBD1,TRBV2,TRBJ1-6,-,TGTGCCATCGCCAGGGGGCTCGCTAATTCACCCCTCCACTTT,CAIARGLANSPLHF
-,TRBV9,TRBJ1-2,-,TGTGCCAGCAGCGTAGTAGGAGGAGGGGCAGATGGCTACACCTTC,CASSVVGGGADGYTF
-,TRBV7-9,TRBJ2-1,few,TGTGCCAGCAGCTTAGGGGGGGATGAGCAGTTCTTC,CASSLGGDEQFF
-,TRBV6-1,TRBJ1-5,once,TGTGCCAGCAGCTCCCGGACAGTTAGCAATCAGCCCCAGCATTTT,CASSSRTVSNQPQHF
TRBD2,TRBV19,TRBJ2-7,-,TGTGCCAGTAGTCCGGGACTAGGTTCTGGCTACGAGCAGTACTTC,CASSPGLGSGYEQYF
-,TRBV13,TRBJ2-3,-,TGTGCCAGCAGCTTAGGCCGCTGGGATACGCAGTATTTT,CASSLGRWDTQYF
-,TRBV4-3,TRBJ1-3,-,TGCGCCAGCAGCCAAAGAATCTCTGGAAACACCATATATTTT,CASSQRISGNTIYF
-,TRBV15,TRBJ1-5,-,TGTGCCACCAGCAGACCAGGGGCCGGTCAGCCCCAGCATTTT,CATSRPGAGQPQHF
-,TRBV6-5,TRBJ2-4,-,TGTGCCAGCCTTCGACAGGAACTAGCCAAAAACATTCAGTACTTC,CASLRQELAKNIQYF
TRBD1,TRBV6-5,TRBJ1-5,-,TGTGCCAGCACTACAGGGGGAAGTCGGAGTCAGCCCCAGCATTTT,CASTTGGSRSQPQHF
-,TRBV28,TRBJ1-2,-,TGTGCCAGCAGTGGGACCTATGGCTACACCTTC,CASSGTYGYTF
TRBD1,TRBV5-4,TRBJ2-1,once,TGTGCCAGCAAAGGACAGGCTAGTCGCGATGAGCAGTTCTTC,CASKGQASRDEQFF
-,TRBV19,TRBJ1-3,-,TGTGCCAGTAGCGGCCAGACGGGCTCTGGAAACACCATATATTTT,CASSGQTGSGNTIYF
TRBD1,TRBV6-2/TRBV6-3,TRBJ1-2,-,TGTGCCAGCAGTTACCCGGGACAGAGCTATGGCTACACCTTC,CASSYPGQSYGYTF
TRBD2,TRBV27,TRBJ2-7,once,TGTGCCAGCAGTTCGGGGCAGGGACTAGCGGCGGCCTACGAGCAGTACTTC,CASSSGQGLAAAYEQYF
-,TRBV12-3/TRBV12-4,TRBJ1-6,-,TGTGCCAGCAGTTTAGTTGGGCCTCCCCTCCACTTT,CASSLVGPPLHF
-,TRBV29-1,TRBJ1-1,-,TGCAGCGCTGGGGCAGGATGGAACACTGAAGCTTTCTTT,CSAGAGWNTEAFF
-,TRBV4-3,TRBJ1-6,once,TGCGCCAGCAGCCAAGAGGGCGGACAAAATTCACCCCTCCACTTT,CASSQEGGQNSPLHF
-,TRBV2,TRBJ1-6,-,TGTGCCAGCAGGGTAGGAGACTCCGGAGGTAATTCACCCCTCCACTTT,CASRVGDSGGNSPLHF
TRBD1,TRBV19,TRBJ1-4,-,TGTGCCAGTAGTATAGGACAGGGTAGTTATGAAAAACTGTTTTTT,CASSIGQGSYEKLFF
-,TRBV5-1,TRBJ1-5,-,TGCGCCAGCAGCTCCGACGGAGACAATCAGCCCCAGCATTTT,CASSSDGDNQPQHF
TRBD1,TRBV18,TRBJ2-2,-,TGTGCCAGCTCGACGGGTCAGGGGGCGAACACCGGGGAGCTGTTTTTT,CASSTGQGANTGELFF
-,TRBV10-3,TRBJ2-3,-,TGTGCCACCGGTCCGGGTACAGATACGCAGTATTTT,CATGPGTDTQYF
-,TRBV12-3/TRBV12-4,TRBJ2-2,-,TGTGCCAGCCGGCTCACCGGGGAGCTGTTTTTT,CASRLTGELFF
-,TRBV20-1,TRBJ1-4,once,TGCAGTGCTAGTGCGGGGGGAGTTGAAAAACTGTTTTTT,CSASAGGVEKLFF
-,TRBV12-3/TRBV12-4,TRBJ1-5,few,TGTGCCAGCAGTCGGGGGGGCAATCAGCCCCAGCATTTT,CASSRGGNQPQHF
TRBD2,TRBV19,TRBJ2-1,-,TGTGCCAGTAGTGAAACTAGCGGGGGGGCCTACAATGAGCAGTTCTTC,CASSETSGGAYNEQFF
-,TRBV6-4,TRBJ2-5,-,TGTGCCAGCAGGCCCCGGGACGGAAGACAAGAGACCCAGTACTTC,CASRPRDGRQETQYF
-,TRBV2,TRBJ1-5,-,TGTGCCAGCAAGTTTGGTGGTGGCAATCAGCCCCAGCATTTT,CASKFGGGNQPQHF
-,TRBV7-9,TRBJ1-4,-,TGTGCCAGCAGCTTAGCAGGCGGCAATGAAAAACTGTTTTTT,CASSLAGGNEKLFF
-,TRBV6-5,TRBJ1-5,-,TGTGCCAGCAGTAAGGACAGTGATCAGCCCCAGCATTTT,CASSKDSDQPQHF
TRBD2,TRBV5-1,TRBJ2-5,-,TGCGCCAGCAGCTTATCACTAGCGGGGGGGACGGAGACCCAGTACTTC,CASSLSLAGGTETQYF
TRBD2,TRBV13,TRBJ2-2,-,TGTGCCAGCAGCAACTACGGGACTAGCGGTACCGGGGAGCTGTTTTTT,CASSNYGTSGTGELFF
TRBD2,TRBV2,TRBJ2-1,-,TGTGCCAGTTCAAGCGGGAGCTCCTACAATGAGCAGTTCTTC,CASSSGSSYNEQFF
-,TRBV12-3/TRBV12-4,TRBJ1-2,-,TGTGCCAGCAGCCATACAAGTTCTGGCTACACCTTC,CASSHTSSGYTF